The present T cell receptor (beta chain) was sequenced within a study of blood T cell repertoires in COVID-19. The wider study: Sites in the United States, Italy and Spain provided acute and convalescent COVID-19 samples.

Here immunoSEQ multiplex PCR was the method, and the copy in TCRdb shows in-frame clones only, minus some. The profile shows 210,000 or so clones, roughly 85% of them singletons. In terms of age and location, participants ranged from about 18 to 95 years and lived in about 25 US areas. Only one count was recorded for this clone. Sequenced: PBMCs or T cells enriched from blood (not recorded which). The TCR originated in a woman between 45 and 65 years old who had been exposed to COVID-19.

The CDR3 DNA reads TGTGCCAGCAGCGCCGGACTAGCGGGGAGGGTGACCCAGTACTTC. Protein sequence: CASSAGLAGRVTQYF. This chain uses TRBV9 with TRBJ2-5; 12 bases map to TRBD2. This CDR3 comprises 15 residues. Germline V CDR1 and CDR2: SGDLS, YYNGEE. Unmatched junction bases numbered 7, after V lost 3 bases and J lost 7 bases.